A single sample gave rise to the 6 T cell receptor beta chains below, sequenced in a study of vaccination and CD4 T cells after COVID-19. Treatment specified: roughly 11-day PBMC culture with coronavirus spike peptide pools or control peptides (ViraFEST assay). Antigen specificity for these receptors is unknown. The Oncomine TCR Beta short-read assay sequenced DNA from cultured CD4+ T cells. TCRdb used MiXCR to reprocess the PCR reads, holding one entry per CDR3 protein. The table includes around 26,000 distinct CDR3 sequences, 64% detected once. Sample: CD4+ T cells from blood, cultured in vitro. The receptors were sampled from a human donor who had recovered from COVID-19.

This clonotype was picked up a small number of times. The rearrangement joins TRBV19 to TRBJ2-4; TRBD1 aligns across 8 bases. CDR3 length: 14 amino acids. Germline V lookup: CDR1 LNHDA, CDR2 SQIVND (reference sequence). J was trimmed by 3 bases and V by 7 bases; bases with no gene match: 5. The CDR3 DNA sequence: TGTGCCAGTACCACAACAGGGGGCAAAAACATTCAGTACTTC. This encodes CASTTTGGKNIQYF.

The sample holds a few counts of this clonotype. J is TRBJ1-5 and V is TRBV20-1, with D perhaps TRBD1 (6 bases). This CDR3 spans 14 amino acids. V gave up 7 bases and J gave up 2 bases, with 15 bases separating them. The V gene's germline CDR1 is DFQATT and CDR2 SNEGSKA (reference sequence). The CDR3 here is CSGSTGRGNQPQHF. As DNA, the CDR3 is TGCAGTGGTAGTACAGGGCGCGGCAATCAGCCCCAGCATTTT.

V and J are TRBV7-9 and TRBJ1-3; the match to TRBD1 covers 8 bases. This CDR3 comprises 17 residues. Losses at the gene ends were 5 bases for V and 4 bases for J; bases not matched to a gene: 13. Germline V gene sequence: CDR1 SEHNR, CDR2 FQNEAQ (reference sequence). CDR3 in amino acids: CASSLTRTGSGGNTIYF. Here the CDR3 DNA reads TGTGCCAGCAGCCTAACTCGGACAGGGTCGGGAGGAAACACCATATATTTT.

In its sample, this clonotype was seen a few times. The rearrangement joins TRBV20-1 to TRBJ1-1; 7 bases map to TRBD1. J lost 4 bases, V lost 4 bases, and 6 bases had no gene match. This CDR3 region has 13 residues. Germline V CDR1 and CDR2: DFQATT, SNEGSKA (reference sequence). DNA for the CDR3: TGCAGTGCTACGGGACAGCGTTTCACTGAAGCTTTCTTT. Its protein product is CSATGQRFTEAFF.

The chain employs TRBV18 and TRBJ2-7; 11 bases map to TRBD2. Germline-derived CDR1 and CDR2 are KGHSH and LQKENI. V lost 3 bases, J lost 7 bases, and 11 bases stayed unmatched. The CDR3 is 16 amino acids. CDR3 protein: CASSPTNRLAGYEQYF. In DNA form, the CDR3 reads TGTGCCAGCTCACCGACCAATAGACTAGCGGGATATGAGCAGTACTTC.

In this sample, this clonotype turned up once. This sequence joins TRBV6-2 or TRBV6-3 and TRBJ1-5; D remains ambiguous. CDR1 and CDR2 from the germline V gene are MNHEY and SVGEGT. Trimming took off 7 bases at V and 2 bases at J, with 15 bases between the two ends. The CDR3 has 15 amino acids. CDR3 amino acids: CASTPGGSGNQPQHF. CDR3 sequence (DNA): TGTGCCAGCACTCCGGGAGGCTCGGGCAATCAGCCCCAGCATTTT.